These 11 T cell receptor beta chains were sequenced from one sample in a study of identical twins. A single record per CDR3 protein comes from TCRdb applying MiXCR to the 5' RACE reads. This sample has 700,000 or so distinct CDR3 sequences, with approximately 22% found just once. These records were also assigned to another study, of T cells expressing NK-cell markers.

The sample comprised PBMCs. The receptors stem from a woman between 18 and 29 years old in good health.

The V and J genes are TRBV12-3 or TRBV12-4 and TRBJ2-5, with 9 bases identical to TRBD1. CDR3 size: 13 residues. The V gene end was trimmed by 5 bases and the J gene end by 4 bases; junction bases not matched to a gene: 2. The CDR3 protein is CASSMGQGETQYF. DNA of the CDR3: TGTGCCAGCAGTATGGGACAGGGAGAGACCCAGTACTTC.

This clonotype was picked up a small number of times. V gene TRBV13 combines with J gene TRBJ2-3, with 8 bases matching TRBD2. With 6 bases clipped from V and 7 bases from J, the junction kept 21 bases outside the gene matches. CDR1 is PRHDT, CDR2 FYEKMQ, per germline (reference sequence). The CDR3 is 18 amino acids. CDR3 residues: CASSFPASEAGERYTQYF. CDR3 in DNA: TGTGCCAGCAGTTTTCCCGCTTCGGAAGCGGGGGAGCGTTATACGCAGTATTTT.

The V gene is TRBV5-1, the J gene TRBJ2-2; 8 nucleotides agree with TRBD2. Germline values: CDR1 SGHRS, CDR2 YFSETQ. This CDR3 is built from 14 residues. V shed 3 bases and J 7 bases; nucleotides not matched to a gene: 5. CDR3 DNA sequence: TGCGCCAGCAGCTCGACTAGCGTTGGCGGGGAGCTGTTTTTT. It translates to CASSSTSVGGELFF.

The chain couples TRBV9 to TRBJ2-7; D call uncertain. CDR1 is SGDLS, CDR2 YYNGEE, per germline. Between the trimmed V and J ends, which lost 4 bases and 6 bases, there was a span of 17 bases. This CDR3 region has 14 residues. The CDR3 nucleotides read TGTGCCAGCAGCCCCAACCCGAACCGTCTCGAGCAGTACTTC. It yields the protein CASSPNPNRLEQYF.

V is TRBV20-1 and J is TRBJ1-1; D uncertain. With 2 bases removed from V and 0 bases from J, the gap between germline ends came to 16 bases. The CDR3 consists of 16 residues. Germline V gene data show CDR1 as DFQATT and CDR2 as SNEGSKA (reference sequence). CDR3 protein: CSARFVGRGMNTEAFF. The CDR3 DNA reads TGCAGTGCTAGATTCGTCGGGAGAGGGATGAACACTGAAGCTTTCTTT.

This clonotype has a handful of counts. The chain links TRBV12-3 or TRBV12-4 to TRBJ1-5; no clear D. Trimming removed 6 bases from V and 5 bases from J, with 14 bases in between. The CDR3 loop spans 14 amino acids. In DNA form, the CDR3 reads TGTGCCAGCAGCCCCGCCGGGGATGATCAGCCCCAGCATTTT. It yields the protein CASSPAGDDQPQHF.

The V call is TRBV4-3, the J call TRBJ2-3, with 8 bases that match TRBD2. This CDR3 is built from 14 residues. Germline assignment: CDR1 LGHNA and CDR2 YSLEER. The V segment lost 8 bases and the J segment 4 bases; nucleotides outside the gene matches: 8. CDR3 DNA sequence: TGCGCCAGCGGAAATAGCGGGAAGTCAGATACGCAGTATTTT. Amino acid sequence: CASGNSGKSDTQYF.

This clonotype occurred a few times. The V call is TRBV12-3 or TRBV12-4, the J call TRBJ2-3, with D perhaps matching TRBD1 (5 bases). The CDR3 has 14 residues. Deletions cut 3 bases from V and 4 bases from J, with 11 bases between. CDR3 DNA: TGTGCCAGCAGTTTTGATGGGGCCGCAGATACGCAGTATTTT. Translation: CASSFDGAADTQYF.

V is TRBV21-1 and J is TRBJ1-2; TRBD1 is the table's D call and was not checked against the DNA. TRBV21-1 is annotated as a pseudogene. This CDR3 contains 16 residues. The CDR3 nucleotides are TGTGCCAGCAGCCCCCAGAGACAGGGGGCGAGGTATGGCTACACCTTC. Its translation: CASSPQRQGARYGYTF.

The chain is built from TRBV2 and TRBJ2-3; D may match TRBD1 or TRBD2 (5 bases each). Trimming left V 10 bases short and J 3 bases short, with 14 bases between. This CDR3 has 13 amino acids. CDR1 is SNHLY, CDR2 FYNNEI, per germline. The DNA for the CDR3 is TGTGCCATACGGGGAACAGGAACAGATACGCAGTATTTT. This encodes CAIRGTGTDTQYF.

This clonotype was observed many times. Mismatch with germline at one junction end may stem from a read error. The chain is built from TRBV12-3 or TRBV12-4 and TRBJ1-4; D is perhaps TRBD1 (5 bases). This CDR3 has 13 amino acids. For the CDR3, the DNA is TGTGCCAGCAGTTTTGGGACGGCCAAAAATCTGTTTTTT. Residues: CASSFGTAKNLFF.